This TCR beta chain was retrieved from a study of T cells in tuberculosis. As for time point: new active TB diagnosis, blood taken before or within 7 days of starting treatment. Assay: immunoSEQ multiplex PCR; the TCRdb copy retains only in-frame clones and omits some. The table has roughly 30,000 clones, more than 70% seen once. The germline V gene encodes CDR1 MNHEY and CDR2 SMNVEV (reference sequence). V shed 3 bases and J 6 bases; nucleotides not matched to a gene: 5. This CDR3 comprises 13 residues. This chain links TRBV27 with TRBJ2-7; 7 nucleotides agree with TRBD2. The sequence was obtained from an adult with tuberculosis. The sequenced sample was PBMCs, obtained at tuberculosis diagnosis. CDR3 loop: CASSLGGLGEQYF. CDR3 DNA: TGTGCCAGCAGTTTGGGAGGGTTGGGCGAGCAGTACTTC.